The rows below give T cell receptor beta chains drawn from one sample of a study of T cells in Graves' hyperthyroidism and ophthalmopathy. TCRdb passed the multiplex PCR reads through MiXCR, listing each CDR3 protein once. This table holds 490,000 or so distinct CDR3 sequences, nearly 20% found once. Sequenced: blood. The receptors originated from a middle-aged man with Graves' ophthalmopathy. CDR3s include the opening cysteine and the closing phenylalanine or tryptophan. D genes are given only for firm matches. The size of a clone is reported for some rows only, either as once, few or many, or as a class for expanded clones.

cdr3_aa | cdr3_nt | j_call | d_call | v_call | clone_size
CASSFGLETHNEQFF | TGTGCCAGCAGCTTCGGACTAGAAACGCACAATGAGCAGTTCTTC | TRBJ2-1 | TRBD2 | TRBV7-3 | -
CSASPDQYGYTF | TGCAGTGCTTCCCCCGACCAATATGGCTACACCTTC | TRBJ1-2 | - | TRBV20-1 | few
CASSRARTGKTSRSYNEQFF | TGTGCCAGTAGTCGGGCCCGGACAGGCAAAACCTCCCGCTCCTACAATGAGCAGTTCTTC | TRBJ2-1 | TRBD1 | TRBV19 | -
CASSSVRQGRAEQYF | TGCGCCAGCAGCTCAGTCCGACAGGGTCGGGCCGAGCAGTACTTC | TRBJ2-7 | TRBD1 | TRBV5-1 | many
CSARVTSGSLNEQFF | TGCAGTGCTAGGGTGACTAGCGGGAGTTTGAATGAGCAGTTCTTC | TRBJ2-1 | TRBD2 | TRBV20-1 | once
CASSLLASTDTQYF | TGTGCCAGCAGTCTGCTAGCTAGCACAGATACGCAGTATTTT | TRBJ2-3 | - | TRBV12-3/TRBV12-4 | many
CSAGTGGDTQYF | TGCAGTGCCGGGACAGGTGGAGATACGCAGTATTTT | TRBJ2-3 | TRBD1 | TRBV20-1 | many
CASRVIGRGSGGDEQFF | TGTGCCAGCAGGGTTATAGGCCGCGGGAGTGGGGGGGATGAGCAGTTCTTC | TRBJ2-1 | TRBD2 | TRBV6-1 | -
CASSPGTSFYEQYF | TGTGCCAGCAGTCCCGGGACTAGCTTCTACGAGCAGTACTTC | TRBJ2-7 | TRBD2 | TRBV27 | -
CASSTQRGGNEQFF | TGTGCCAGCAGCACACAGCGGGGGGGGAATGAGCAGTTCTTC | TRBJ2-1 | TRBD2 | TRBV7-2 | few
CASSTRQGLGASELFF | TGTGCCAGTAGTACTCGACAGGGGCTCGGTGCTTCGGAGCTGTTTTTT | TRBJ2-2 | TRBD1 | TRBV19 | -
CASSPRIRNTEAFF | TGTGCCAGCAGCCCCCGCATAAGGAACACTGAAGCTTTCTTT | TRBJ1-1 | - | TRBV11-2 | many
CASSQEAKGKRGEQYF | TGTGCCAGCAGCCAAGAGGCCAAGGGGAAACGGGGCGAGCAGTACTTC | TRBJ2-7 | - | TRBV3-1 | -
CASRPNNEQFF | TGTGCCAGCAGACCGAACAATGAGCAGTTCTTC | TRBJ2-1 | - | TRBV7-9 | -
CASSEGREQYF | TGTGCCAGCAGTGAGGGCCGCGAGCAGTACTTC | TRBJ2-7 | - | TRBV25-1 | -
CSASGGAAHEQYF | TGCAGTGCTAGCGGGGGAGCGGCCCACGAGCAGTACTTC | TRBJ2-7 | - | TRBV20-1 | few
CASRAGLPDTQYF | TGTGCCAGCAGAGCCGGACTACCAGATACGCAGTATTTT | TRBJ2-3 | - | TRBV2 | many
CASSYSASGRVEDTQYF | TGTGCCAGCAGTTACTCGGCTAGCGGGAGGGTTGAGGATACGCAGTATTTT | TRBJ2-3 | TRBD2 | TRBV6-2/TRBV6-3 | -
CASSYGASGIYEQFF | TGTGCCAGCAGTTACGGGGCTAGCGGGATCTATGAGCAGTTCTTC | TRBJ2-1 | TRBD2 | TRBV6-6 | -
CASTSRLGDPQEQYF | TGCGCCAGCACTAGCCGTCTTGGGGACCCGCAAGAGCAGTACTTC | TRBJ2-7 | - | TRBV4-3 | -
CASRLGSGGVSTDTQYF | TGTGCCAGCAGACTCGGGAGCGGGGGGGTAAGCACAGATACGCAGTATTTT | TRBJ2-3 | TRBD2 | TRBV28 | few
CASSLLGTQSSGANVLTF | TGTGCCAGCAGCTTATTAGGCACGCAGAGCTCTGGGGCCAACGTCCTGACTTTC | TRBJ2-6 | - | TRBV7-6 | -